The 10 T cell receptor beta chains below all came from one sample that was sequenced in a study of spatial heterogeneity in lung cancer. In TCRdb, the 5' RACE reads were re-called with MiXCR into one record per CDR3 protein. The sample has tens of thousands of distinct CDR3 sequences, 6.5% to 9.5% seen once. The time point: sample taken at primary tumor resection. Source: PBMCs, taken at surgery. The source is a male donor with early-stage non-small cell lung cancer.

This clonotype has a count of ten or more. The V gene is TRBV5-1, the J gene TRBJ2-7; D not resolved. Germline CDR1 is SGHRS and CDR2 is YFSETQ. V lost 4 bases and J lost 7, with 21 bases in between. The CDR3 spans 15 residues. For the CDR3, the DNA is TGCGCCAGCAGCCCAGGTTTAGAGGCCGGTCTGGAGCAGTACTTC. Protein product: CASSPGLEAGLEQYF.

The DNA for the CDR3 is TGTGCCAGCAGCTCCATGGGACAGGTACAAGAGACCCAGTACTTC. Translating gives CASSSMGQVQETQYF. This chain uses TRBV7-9 with TRBJ2-5; 8 bases are shared with TRBD1. With V trimmed by 4 bases and J by 2 bases, 6 bases remained unmatched. The germline V gene has CDR1 SEHNR and CDR2 FQNEAQ (reference sequence). This CDR3 region has 15 residues. The entire variable domain, with the rest obtained from reference TRBV7-9 and TRBJ2-5, is as follows: DTGVSQNPRHKITKRGQNVTFRCDPISEHNRLYWYRQTLGQGPEFLTYFQNEAQLEKSRLLSDRFSAERPKGSFSTLEIQRTEQGDSAMYLCASSSMGQVQETQYFGPGTRLLVL.

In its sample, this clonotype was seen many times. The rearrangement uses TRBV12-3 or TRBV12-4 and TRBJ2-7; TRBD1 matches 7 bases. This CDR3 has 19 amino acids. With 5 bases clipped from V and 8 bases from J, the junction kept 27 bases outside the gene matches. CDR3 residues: CASSPPYWSGTVPLRKQYV. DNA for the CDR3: TGTGCCAGCAGTCCCCCCTATTGGTCCGGGACAGTCCCCTTGAGAAAGCAGTACGTC.

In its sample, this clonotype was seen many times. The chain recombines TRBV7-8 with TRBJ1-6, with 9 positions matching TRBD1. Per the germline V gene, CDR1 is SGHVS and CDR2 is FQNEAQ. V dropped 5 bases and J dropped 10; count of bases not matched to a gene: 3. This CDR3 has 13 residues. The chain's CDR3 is CASSRDRESPLHF. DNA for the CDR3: TGTGCCAGCAGCCGGGACAGGGAGTCACCCCTCCACTTT.

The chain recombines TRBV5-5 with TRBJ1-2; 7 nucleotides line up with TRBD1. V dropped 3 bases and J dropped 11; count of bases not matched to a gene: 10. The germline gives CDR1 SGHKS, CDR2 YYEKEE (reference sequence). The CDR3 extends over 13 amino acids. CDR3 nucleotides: TGTGCCAGCAGCTCTCCGGGACAGCCTGTTTACACCTTC. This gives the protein CASSSPGQPVYTF.

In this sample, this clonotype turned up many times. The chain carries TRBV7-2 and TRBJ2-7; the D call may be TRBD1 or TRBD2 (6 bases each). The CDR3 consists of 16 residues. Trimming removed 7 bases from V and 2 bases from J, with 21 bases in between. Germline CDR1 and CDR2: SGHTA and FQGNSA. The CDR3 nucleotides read TGTGCCAGCACCCTAGGGGGGTTTGGAGGCCCCTACGAGCAGTACTTC. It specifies CASTLGGFGGPYEQYF.

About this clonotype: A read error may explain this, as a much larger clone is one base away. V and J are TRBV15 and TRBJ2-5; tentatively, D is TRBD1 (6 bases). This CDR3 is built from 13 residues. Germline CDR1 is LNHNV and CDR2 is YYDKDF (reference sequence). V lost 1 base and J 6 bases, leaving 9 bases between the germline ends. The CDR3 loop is CATSRGGQKTQYF. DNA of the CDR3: TGTGCCACCAGCAGAGGGGGGCAAAAGACCCAGTACTTC.

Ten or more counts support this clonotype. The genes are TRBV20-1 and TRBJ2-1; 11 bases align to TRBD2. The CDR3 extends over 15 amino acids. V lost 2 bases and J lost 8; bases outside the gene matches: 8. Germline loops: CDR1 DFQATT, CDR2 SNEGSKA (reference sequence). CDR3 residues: CSARPGTSGHHEQFF. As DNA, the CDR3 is TGCAGTGCTAGACCCGGGACTAGCGGCCATCATGAGCAGTTCTTC.

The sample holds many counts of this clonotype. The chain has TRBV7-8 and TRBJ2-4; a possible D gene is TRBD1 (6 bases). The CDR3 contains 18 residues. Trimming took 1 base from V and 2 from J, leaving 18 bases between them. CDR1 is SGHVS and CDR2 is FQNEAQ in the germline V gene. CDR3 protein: CASSLEGVTGWTKNIQYF. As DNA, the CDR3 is TGTGCCAGCAGCTTAGAGGGGGTGACAGGTTGGACCAAAAACATTCAGTACTTC.

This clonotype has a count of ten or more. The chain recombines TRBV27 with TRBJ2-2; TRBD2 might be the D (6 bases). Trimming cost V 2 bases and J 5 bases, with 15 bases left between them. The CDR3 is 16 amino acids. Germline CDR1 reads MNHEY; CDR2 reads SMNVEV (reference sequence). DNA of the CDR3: TGTGCCAGCAGTTTACTGTCCGGGACTCAAACCGGGGAGCTGTTTTTT. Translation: CASSLLSGTQTGELFF.